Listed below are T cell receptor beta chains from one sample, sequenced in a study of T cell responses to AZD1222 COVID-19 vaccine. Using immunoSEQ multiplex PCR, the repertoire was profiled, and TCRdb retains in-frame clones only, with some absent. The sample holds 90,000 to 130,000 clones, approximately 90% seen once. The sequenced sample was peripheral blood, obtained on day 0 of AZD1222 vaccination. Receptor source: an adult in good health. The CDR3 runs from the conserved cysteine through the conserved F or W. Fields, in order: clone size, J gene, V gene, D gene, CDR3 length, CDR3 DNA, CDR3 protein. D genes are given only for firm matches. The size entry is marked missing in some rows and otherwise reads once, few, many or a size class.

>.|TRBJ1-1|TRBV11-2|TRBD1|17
TGTGCCAGCAGCTCCGCCGGACAGGGGCCTTTGGGCACTGAAGCTTTCTTT
CASSSAGQGPLGTEAFF
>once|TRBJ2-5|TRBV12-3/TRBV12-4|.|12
TGTGCCAGCGGTACTGATCAAGAGACCCAGTACTTC
CASGTDQETQYF
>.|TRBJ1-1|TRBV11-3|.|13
TGTGCCAGCAGCTTTTCGGAAAACACTGAAGCTTTCTTT
CASSFSENTEAFF
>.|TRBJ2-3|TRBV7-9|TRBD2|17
TGTGCCAGCATAAGGGGATCAGCGGGATCTAGCACAGATACGCAGTATTTT
CASIRGSAGSSTDTQYF
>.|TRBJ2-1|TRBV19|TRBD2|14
TGTGCCAGTAGGGAGCTAGCGGGAGAGAATGAGCAGTTCTTC
CASRELAGENEQFF
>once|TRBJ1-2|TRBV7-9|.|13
TGTGCCAGCAGCTTAGACAAAATCTATGGCTACACCTTC
CASSLDKIYGYTF
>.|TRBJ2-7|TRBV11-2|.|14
TGTGCCAGCAGCACCGACAGGAGCTCCTACGAGCAGTACTTC
CASSTDRSSYEQYF
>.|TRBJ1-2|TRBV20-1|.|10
TGCACCCCAGCCGTTTATGGCTACACCTTC
CTPAVYGYTF
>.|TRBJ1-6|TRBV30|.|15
TGTGCCTGGAGTGCTGGACCCCTAGCGAGTTCACCCCTCCACTTT
CAWSAGPLASSPLHF
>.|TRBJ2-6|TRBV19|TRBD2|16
TGTGCCAGTATTGCGGGGGTCAGGTCTGGGGCCAACGTCCTGACTTTC
CASIAGVRSGANVLTF
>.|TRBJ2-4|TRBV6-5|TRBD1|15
TGTGCCAGCAGGACAGGGCTTCAAACCAAAAACATTCAGTACTTC
CASRTGLQTKNIQYF
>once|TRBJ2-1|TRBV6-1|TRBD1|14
TGTGCCAGCAGGGAAACCGGGACAGGGGATGAGCAGTTCTTC
CASRETGTGDEQFF
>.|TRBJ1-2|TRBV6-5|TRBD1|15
TGTGCCAGCAGGCCTGACAGGGCAGCTAACTATGGCTACACCTTC
CASRPDRAANYGYTF
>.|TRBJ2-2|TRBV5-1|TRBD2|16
TGCGCCAGCAGCCCCTATCTAGCGGGAGACACCGGGGAGCTGTTTTTT
CASSPYLAGDTGELFF
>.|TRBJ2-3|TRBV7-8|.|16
TGTGCCAGCAGCCCCCGTACGGGATTAAGCACAGATACGCAGTATTTT
CASSPRTGLSTDTQYF
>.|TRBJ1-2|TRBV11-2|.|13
TGTGCCAGCAGCTTAGTCGGACTCTATGGCTACACCTTC
CASSLVGLYGYTF
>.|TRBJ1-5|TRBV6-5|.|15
TGTGCCAGCAGCCTCGACATATATAGCAATCAGCCCCAGCATTTT
CASSLDIYSNQPQHF
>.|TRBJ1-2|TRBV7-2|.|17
TGTGCCAGCAGCTTAACGGCGCGTTCTGACTTCGACTATGGCTACACCTTC
CASSLTARSDFDYGYTF
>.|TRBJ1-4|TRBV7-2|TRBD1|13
TGTGCCAGCAGCTTAGTAAGGGACAGGGAACTGTTTTTT
CASSLVRDRELFF
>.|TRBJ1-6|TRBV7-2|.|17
TGTGCCAGCAGCCCCAGACAAGGAGGACTCAATAATTCACCCCTCCACTTT
CASSPRQGGLNNSPLHF
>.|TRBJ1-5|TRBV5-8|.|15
TGTGCCAGCAGCACGGGACCTTATAGCAATCAGCCCCAGCATTTT
CASSTGPYSNQPQHF
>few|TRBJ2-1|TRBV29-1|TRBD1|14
TGCAGCGTCGCAGGGGACAGGGTAGGGAATGAGCAGTTCTTC
CSVAGDRVGNEQFF
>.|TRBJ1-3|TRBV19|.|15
TGTGCCAGTCATCACAGGAGAAGGTCTGGAAACACCATATATTTT
CASHHRRRSGNTIYF
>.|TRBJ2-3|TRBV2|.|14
TGTGCCAGCAGTGCCCCGGTGGGAACAGATACGCAGTATTTT
CASSAPVGTDTQYF
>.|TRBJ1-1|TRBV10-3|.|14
TGTGCCATTAAGGGGCCTGCGATGAACACTGAAGCTTTCTTT
CAIKGPAMNTEAFF
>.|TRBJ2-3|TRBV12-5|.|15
TGTGCTAGTGGGATGTGGGGAGGCAGGGCAGATACGCAGTATTTT
CASGMWGGRADTQYF
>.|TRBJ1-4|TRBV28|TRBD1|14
TGTGCCAGCAGACTACAGGGGGCGAGTGAAAAACTGTTTTTT
CASRLQGASEKLFF
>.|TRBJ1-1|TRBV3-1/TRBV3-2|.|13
TGTGCCAGCAGCCAAAGGGAGGGGGGCCAAGCTTTCTTT
CASSQREGGQAFF
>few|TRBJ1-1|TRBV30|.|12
TGTGCCTGGAGTGTAGGGGGAACGATAACTTTCTTT
CAWSVGGTITFF
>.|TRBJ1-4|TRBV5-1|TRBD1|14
TGCGCCAGCAGCCCGGACAGGGGTGATGAAAAACTGTTTTTT
CASSPDRGDEKLFF
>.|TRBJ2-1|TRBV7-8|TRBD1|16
TGTGCCAGCAGCTTAGCGCCGTGGACAGGTGGGAATGAGCAGTTCTTC
CASSLAPWTGGNEQFF
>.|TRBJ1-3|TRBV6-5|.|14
TGTGCCAGCAGAAGGGCGTTTTCTGGAAACACCATATATTTT
CASRRAFSGNTIYF
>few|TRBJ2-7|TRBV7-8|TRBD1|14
TGTGCCAGCAGCCCAACGGGACAGGGTTACGAGCAGTACTTC
CASSPTGQGYEQYF
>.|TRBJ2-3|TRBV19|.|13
TGTGCCAGTAGTACAGCCAGGACAGATACGCAGTATTTT
CASSTARTDTQYF
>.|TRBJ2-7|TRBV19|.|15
TGTGCCAGTAGCTTCGATGGGAAGGGGCTCGACGAGCAGTACTTC
CASSFDGKGLDEQYF
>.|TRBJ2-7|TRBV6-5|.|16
TGTGCCAGCAGTTACTCGCTTTCGAGGGGGAGCTACGAGCAGTACTTC
CASSYSLSRGSYEQYF
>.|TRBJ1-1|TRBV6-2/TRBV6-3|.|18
TGTGCCAGCAGTTACCCCCTCGGGGCCAATAAAGGGAACACTGAAGCTTTCTTT
CASSYPLGANKGNTEAFF
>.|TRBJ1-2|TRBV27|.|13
TGTGCCAGCAGTAAGGGGGGGAACTATGGCTACACCTTC
CASSKGGNYGYTF
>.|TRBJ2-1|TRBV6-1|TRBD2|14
TGTGCCAGCAGTGAGACTAGCGGGCGGGATGAGCAGTTCTTC
CASSETSGRDEQFF
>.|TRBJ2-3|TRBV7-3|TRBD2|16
TGTGCCAGCAGCCGAGGGGCTAGCGGGAGTCAGGATACGCAGTATTTT
CASSRGASGSQDTQYF
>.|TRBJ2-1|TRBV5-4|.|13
TGTGCCAGCGCCGACAAGGGCCGCAATGAGCAGTTCTTC
CASADKGRNEQFF
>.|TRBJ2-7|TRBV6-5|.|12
TGTGCCAGCGGAACTGGCCTACGAGAGCAGTACTTC
CASGTGLREQYF
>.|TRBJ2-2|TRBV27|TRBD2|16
TGTGCCAGCAGTTTAGCAGCGGGAGTTGACACCGGGGAGCTGTTTTTT
CASSLAAGVDTGELFF
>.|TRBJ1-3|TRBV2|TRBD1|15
TGTGCCAGCAGTGAGGGACAGGGGGCGGGAGACACCATATATTTT
CASSEGQGAGDTIYF
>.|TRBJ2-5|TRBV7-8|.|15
TGTGCCAGCAGCTTAGGTCGACACCTTCAAGAGACCCAGTACTTC
CASSLGRHLQETQYF
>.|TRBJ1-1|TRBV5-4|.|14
TGTGCCAGCAGCCCCGACACGGTAGACACTGAAGCTTTCTTT
CASSPDTVDTEAFF
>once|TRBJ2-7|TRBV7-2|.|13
TGTGCCAGCAGCTGGGAGACTGGGCGCGAGCAGTACTTC
CASSWETGREQYF
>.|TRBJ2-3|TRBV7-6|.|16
TGTGCCAGCAGCTCCCATGGTAGCGCCAGCACAGATACGCAGTATTTT
CASSSHGSASTDTQYF
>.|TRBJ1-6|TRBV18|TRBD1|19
TGTGCCAGCTCACCACGACGGGGACAGGGGCGACTCTCCGATTCACCCCTCCACTTT
CASSPRRGQGRLSDSPLHF
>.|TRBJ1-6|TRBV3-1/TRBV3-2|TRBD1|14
TGTGCCAGCAGCCAGACAGGGGGTAATTCACCCCTCCACTTT
CASSQTGGNSPLHF
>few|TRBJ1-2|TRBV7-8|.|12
TGTGCCAGCAGCTCCCGGAGGGGGGGCTACACCTTC
CASSSRRGGYTF
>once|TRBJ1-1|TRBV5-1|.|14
TGCGCCAGCAGCTTGCTCACCCTGAACACTGAAGCTTTCTTT
CASSLLTLNTEAFF